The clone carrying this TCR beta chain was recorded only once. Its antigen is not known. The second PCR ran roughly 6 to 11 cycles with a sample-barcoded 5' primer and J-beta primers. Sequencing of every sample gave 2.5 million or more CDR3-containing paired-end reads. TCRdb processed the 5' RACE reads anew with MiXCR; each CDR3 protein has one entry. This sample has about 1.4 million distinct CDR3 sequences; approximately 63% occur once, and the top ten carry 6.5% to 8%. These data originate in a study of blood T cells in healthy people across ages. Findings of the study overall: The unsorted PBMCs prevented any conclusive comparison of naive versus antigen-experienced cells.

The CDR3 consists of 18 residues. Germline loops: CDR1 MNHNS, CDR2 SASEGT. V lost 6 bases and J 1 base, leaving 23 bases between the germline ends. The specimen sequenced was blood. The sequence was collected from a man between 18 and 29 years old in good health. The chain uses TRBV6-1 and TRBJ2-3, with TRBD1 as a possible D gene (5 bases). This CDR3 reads CASSRAPQGRVGTDTQYF. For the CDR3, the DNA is TGTGCCAGCAGCAGGGCTCCTCAAGGCAGGGTTGGCACAGATACGCAGTATTTT.